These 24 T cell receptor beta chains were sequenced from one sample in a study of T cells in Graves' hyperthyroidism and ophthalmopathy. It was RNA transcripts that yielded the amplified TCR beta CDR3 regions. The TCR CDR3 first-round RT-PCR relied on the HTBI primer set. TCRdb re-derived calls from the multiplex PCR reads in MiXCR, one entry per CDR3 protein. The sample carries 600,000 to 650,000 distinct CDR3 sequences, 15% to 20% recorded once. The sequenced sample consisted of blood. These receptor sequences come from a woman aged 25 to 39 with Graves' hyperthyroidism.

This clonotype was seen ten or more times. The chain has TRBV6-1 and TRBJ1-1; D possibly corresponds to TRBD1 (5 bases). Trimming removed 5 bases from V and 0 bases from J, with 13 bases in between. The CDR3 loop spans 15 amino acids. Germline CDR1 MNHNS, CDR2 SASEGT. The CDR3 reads CASSWHRSMNTEAFF. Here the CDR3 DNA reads TGTGCCAGCAGTTGGCACAGGAGCATGAACACTGAAGCTTTCTTT.

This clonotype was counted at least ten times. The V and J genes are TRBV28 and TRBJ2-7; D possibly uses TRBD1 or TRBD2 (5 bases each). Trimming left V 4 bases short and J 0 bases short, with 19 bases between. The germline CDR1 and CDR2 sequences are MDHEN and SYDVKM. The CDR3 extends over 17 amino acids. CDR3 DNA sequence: TGTGCCAGCAGTTCCCCGTTTGGAGCAGGGAGCTCCTACGAGCAGTACTTC. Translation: CASSSPFGAGSSYEQYF.

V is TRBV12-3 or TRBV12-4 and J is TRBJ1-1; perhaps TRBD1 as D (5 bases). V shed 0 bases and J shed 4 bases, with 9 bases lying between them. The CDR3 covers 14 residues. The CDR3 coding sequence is TGTGCCAGCAGTTTAGCGCTTGGGGGCACTGAAGCTTTCTTT. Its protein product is CASSLALGGTEAFF.

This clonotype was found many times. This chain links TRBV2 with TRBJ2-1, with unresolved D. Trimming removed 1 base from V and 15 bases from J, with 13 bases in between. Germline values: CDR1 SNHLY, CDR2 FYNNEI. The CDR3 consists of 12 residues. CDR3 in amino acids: CASSEDDLTGFF. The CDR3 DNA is TGTGCCAGCAGTGAAGACGACCTTACTGGGTTCTTC.

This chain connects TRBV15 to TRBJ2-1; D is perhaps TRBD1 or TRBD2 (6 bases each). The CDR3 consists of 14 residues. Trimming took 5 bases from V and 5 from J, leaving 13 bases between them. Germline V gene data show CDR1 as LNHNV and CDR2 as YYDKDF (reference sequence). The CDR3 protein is CATSGRTADNEQFF. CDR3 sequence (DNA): TGTGCCACCAGCGGGAGGACAGCCGACAATGAGCAGTTCTTC.

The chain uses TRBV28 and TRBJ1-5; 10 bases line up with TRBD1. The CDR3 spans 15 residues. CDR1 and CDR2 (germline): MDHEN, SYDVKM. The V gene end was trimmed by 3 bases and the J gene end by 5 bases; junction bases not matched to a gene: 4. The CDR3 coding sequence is TGTGCCAGCAGTTTCCCGGGGACAGGGGATCAGCCCCAGCATTTT. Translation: CASSFPGTGDQPQHF. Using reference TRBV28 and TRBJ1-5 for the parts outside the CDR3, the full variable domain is DVKVTQSSRYLVKRTGEKVFLECVQDMDHENMFWYRQDPGLGLRLIYFSYDVKMKEKGDIPEGYSVSREKKERFSLILESASTNQTSMYLCASSFPGTGDQPQHFGDGTRLSIL.

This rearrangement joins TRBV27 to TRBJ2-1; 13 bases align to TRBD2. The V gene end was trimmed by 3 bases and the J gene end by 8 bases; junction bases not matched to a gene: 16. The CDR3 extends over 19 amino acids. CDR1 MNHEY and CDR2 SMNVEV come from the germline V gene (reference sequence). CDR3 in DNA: TGTGCCAGCAGTTTTAGAAGGACCCCCGGGACTAGCGGGATGGATGAGCAGTTCTTC. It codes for CASSFRRTPGTSGMDEQFF.

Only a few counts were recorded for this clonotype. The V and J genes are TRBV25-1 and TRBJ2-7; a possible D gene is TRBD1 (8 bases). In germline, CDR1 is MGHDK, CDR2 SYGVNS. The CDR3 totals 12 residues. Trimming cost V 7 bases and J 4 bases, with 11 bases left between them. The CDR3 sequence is CASNRGGYEQYF. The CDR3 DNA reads TGTGCCAGCAACAGGGGGGGTTACGAGCAGTACTTC.

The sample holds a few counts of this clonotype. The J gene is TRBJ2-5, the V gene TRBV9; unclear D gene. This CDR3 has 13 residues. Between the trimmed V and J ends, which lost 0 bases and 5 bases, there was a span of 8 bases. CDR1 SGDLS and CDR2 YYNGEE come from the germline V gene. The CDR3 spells CASSVEGWETQYF. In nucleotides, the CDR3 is TGTGCCAGCAGCGTAGAGGGTTGGGAGACCCAGTACTTC.

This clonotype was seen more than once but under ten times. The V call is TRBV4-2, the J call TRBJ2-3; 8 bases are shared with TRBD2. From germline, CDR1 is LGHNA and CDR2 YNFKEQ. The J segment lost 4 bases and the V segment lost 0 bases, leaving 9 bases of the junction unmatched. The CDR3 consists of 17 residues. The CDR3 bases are TGTGCCAGCAGCCAAGATCCCCCCGGGACTAGTTCAGATACGCAGTATTTT. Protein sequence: CASSQDPPGTSSDTQYF.

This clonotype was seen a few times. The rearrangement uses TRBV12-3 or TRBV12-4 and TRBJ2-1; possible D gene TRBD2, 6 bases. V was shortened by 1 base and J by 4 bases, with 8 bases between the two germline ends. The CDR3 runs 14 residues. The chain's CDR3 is CASSLGREYNEQFF. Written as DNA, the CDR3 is TGTGCCAGCAGTTTAGGGAGGGAATACAATGAGCAGTTCTTC.

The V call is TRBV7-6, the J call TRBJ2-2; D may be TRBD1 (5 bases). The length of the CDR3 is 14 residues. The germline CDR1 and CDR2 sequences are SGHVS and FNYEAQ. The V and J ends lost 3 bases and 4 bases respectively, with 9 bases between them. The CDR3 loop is CASSFYRSTGELFF. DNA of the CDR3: TGTGCCAGCAGCTTTTACAGGTCCACCGGGGAGCTGTTTTTT.

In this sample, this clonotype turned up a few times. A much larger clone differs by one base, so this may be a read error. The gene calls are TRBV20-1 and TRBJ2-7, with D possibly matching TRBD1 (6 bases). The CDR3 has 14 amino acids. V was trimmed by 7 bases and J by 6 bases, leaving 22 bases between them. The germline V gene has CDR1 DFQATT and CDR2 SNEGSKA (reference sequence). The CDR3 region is CSVDRGGASGEQYF. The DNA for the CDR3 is TGCAGTGTGGACCGAGGGGGAGCCTCTGGCGAGCAGTACTTC.

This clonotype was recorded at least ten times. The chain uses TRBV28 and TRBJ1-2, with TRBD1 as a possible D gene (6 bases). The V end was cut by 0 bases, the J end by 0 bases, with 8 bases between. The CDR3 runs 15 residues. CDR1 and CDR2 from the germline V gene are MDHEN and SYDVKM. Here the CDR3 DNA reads TGTGCCAGCAGTTTATGGGGGACACCTAACTATGGCTACACCTTC. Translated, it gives CASSLWGTPNYGYTF.

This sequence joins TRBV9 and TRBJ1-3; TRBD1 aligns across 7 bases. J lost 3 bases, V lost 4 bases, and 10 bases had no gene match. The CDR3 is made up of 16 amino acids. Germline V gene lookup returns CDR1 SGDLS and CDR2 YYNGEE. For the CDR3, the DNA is TGTGCCAGCAGCCACCGTCGACAGGGCATTGGAAACACCATATATTTT. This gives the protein CASSHRRQGIGNTIYF. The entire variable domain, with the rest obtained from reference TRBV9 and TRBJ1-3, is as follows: DSGVTQTPKHLITATGQRVTLRCSPRSGDLSVYWYQQSLDQGLQFLIQYYNGEERAKGNILERFSAQQFPDLHSELNLSSLELGDSALYFCASSHRRQGIGNTIYFGEGSWLTVV.

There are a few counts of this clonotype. The CDR3, as DNA: TGTGCCAGCAGTTTATGGTTGTACACTAGCGGATTAAACTACAATGAGCAGTTCTTC. It encodes CASSLWLYTSGLNYNEQFF. This sequence joins TRBV27 and TRBJ2-1; 8 bases map to TRBD2. From germline, CDR1 is MNHEY and CDR2 SMNVEV (reference sequence). The CDR3 loop spans 19 amino acids. Trimming at V came to 1 base and at J to 3 bases, leaving 14 bases not matched to a gene.

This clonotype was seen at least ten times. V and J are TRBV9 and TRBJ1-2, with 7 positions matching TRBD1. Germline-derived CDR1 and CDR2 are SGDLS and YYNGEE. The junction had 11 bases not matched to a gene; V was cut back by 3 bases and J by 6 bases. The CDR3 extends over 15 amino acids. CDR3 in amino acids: CASSGLGAGGHGYTF. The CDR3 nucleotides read TGTGCCAGCAGCGGACTTGGGGCAGGGGGACATGGCTACACCTTC.

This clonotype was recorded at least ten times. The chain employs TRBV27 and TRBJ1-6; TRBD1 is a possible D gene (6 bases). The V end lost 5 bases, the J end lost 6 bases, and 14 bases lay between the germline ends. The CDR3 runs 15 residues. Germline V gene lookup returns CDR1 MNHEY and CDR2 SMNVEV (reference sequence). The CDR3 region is CASSITGTGNSPLHF. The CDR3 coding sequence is TGTGCCAGCAGTATTACAGGGACGGGTAATTCACCCCTCCACTTT.

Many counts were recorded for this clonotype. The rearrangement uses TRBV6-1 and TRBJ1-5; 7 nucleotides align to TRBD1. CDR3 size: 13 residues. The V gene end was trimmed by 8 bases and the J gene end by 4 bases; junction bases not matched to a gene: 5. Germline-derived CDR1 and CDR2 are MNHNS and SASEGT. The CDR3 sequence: CASATGSNQPQHF. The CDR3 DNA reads TGTGCCAGCGCGACAGGGTCTAATCAGCCCCAGCATTTT.

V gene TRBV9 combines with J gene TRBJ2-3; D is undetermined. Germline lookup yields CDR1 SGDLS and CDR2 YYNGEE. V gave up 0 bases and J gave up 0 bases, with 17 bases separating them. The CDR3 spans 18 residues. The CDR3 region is CASSVDGRAPASTDTQYF. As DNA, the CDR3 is TGTGCCAGCAGCGTAGATGGTCGAGCGCCTGCTAGCACAGATACGCAGTATTTT.

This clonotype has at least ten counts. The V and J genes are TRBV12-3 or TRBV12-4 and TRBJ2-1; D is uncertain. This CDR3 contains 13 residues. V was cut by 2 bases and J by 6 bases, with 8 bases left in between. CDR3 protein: CASSLRAANEQFF. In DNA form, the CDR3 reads TGTGCCAGCAGTTTACGGGCGGCCAATGAGCAGTTCTTC.

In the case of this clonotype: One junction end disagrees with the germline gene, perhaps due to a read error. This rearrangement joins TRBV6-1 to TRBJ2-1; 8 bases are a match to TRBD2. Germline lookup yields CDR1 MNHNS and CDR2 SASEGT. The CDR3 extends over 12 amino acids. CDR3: CASSRTSNEQSF. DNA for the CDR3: TGTGCCAGCAGCCGGACTAGCAATGAGCAGTCCTTC.

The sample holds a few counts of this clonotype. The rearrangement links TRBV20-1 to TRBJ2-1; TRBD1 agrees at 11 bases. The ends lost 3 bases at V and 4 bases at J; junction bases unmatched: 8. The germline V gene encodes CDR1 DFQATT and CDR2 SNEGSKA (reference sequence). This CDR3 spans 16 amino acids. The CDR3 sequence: CSASTLGTGGYNEQFF. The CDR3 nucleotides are TGCAGTGCTAGCACCTTAGGGACAGGGGGGTACAATGAGCAGTTCTTC.

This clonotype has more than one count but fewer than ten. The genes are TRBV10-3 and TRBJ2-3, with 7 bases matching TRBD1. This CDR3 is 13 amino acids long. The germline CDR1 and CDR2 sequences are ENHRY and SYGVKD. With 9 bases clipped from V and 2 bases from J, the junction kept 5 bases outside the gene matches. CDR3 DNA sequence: TGTGCCATTAACGGACAGGTCACAGATACGCAGTATTTT. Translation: CAINGQVTDTQYF.